These 3 T cell receptor beta chains share one sample of origin, sequenced in a study of cytomegalovirus exposure and HLA in healthy donors. The protocol was immunoSEQ multiplex PCR, while the TCRdb copy is restricted to in-frame clones and leaves out a portion. The sample lists roughly 300,000 clones; 88% were seen once. Sequencing was carried out using PBMCs. These receptors were taken from a woman aged 18-29 years in good health and CMV-seronegative.

This chain uses TRBV11-3 with TRBJ2-1, with TRBD2 matching 11 bases. J was trimmed by 7 bases and V by 2 bases; bases with no gene match: 4. The CDR3 covers 15 residues. Germline lookup yields CDR1 SGHNT and CDR2 YENEEA. The CDR3, as DNA: TGTGCCAGCAGCTTAAATCTAGCGGGAGGTAATGAGCAGTTCTTC. Amino acid sequence: CASSLNLAGGNEQFF.

The rearrangement uses TRBV7-2 and TRBJ2-2; no reliable D call. This CDR3 is built from 12 residues. Trimming removed 3 bases from V and 5 bases from J, with 4 bases in between. CDR1 is SGHTA and CDR2 is FQGNSA in the germline V gene. CDR3 in amino acids: CASSFLTGELFF. For the CDR3, the DNA is TGTGCCAGCAGCTTCCTAACCGGGGAGCTGTTTTTT.

This rearrangement joins TRBV6-5 to TRBJ2-7, with 7 bases fitting TRBD2. CDR3 length: 13 residues. Trimming cost V 8 bases and J 0 bases; bases outside gene matches: 4. Germline lookup yields CDR1 MNHEY and CDR2 SVGAGI. The CDR3 DNA reads TGTGCCAGCCAGCGGGGCGGCTCCTACGAGCAGTACTTC. Protein: CASQRGGSYEQYF.